A selection of T cell receptor beta chains follows, all from one sample in a study of control samples from healthy donors and cancer patients. The protocol was immunoSEQ multiplex PCR, while the TCRdb copy is restricted to in-frame clones and leaves out a portion. The sample shows under 150,000 clones, roughly nine tenths of them seen only once. Sequencing used PBMCs. These receptors were obtained from a woman in her fifties or sixties with colorectal cancer. CDR3s include the opening cysteine and the closing phenylalanine or tryptophan. The order of the fields is clone size, J gene, V gene, D gene, CDR3 length, CDR3 protein, CDR3 DNA. D genes are given only for firm matches. Some rows have no size entry. The others give once, few or many, or a class for an expanded clone.

>.|TRBJ1-6|TRBV19|.|13
CASMGRVNSPLHF
TGTGCCAGTATGGGCAGGGTAAATTCACCCCTCCACTTT
>few|TRBJ2-5|TRBV12-5|.|13
CASGLYPGGTQYF
TGTGCTAGTGGCTTGTATCCGGGTGGGACCCAGTACTTC
>.|TRBJ2-3|TRBV27|.|14
CASSLDRSTDTQYF
TGTGCCAGCAGTTTAGACAGGAGCACAGATACGCAGTATTTT
>.|TRBJ2-1|TRBV4-2|TRBD2|16
CASSQERLADYNEQFF
TGTGCCAGCAGCCAAGAAAGACTAGCGGATTACAATGAGCAGTTCTTC
>.|TRBJ2-1|TRBV18|.|14
CASSLGGTDNEQFF
TGTGCCAGCTCGCTTGGAGGGACAGACAATGAGCAGTTCTTC
>few|TRBJ1-4|TRBV7-9|TRBD1|14
CASSQTGSNEKLFF
TGTGCCAGCAGCCAGACAGGGAGCAATGAAAAACTGTTTTTT
>.|TRBJ2-1|TRBV10-3|.|14
CASSLQAGNNEQFF
TGTGCCTCCTCCCTGCAGGCTGGGAACAATGAGCAGTTCTTC
>.|TRBJ1-1|TRBV7-8|TRBD1|15
CASSLARQGPSEAFF
TGTGCCAGCAGCTTAGCGAGACAGGGTCCATCTGAAGCTTTCTTT
>.|TRBJ1-2|TRBV29-1|.|16
CSVDPFSERFGYGYTF
TGCAGCGTTGATCCCTTCTCGGAGAGATTTGGCTATGGCTACACCTTC
>once|TRBJ1-6|TRBV2|.|16
CASSEAGPSRASPLHF
TGTGCCAGCAGTGAAGCGGGGCCCAGCCGAGCTTCACCCCTCCACTTT
>once|TRBJ2-7|TRBV5-1|TRBD1|15
CASSTGQGDSYEQYF
TGCGCCAGCAGCACCGGACAGGGGGATTCGTACGAGCAGTACTTC
>.|TRBJ1-1|TRBV7-8|.|14
CASSLAVVNTEAFF
TGTGCCAGCAGCTTGGCAGTAGTGAACACTGAAGCTTTCTTT
>.|TRBJ2-1|TRBV13|.|15
CASSQGLTPNNEQFF
TGTGCCAGCAGCCAGGGACTCACCCCTAACAATGAGCAGTTCTTC
>.|TRBJ2-2|TRBV27|.|13
CASSFANTGELFF
TGTGCCAGCAGTTTCGCGAACACCGGGGAGCTGTTTTTT
>.|TRBJ2-3|TRBV5-4|.|13
CASSLSGADTQYF
TGTGCCAGCAGCTTGTCCGGGGCAGATACGCAGTATTTT
>.|TRBJ1-3|TRBV30|.|16
CAWSVMTISSGNTIYF
TGTGCCTGGAGTGTAATGACTATTAGCTCTGGAAACACCATATATTTT
>.|TRBJ2-7|TRBV7-2|TRBD2|16
CASSLVPSGYSYEQYF
TGTGCCAGCAGCTTAGTCCCTAGCGGGTACTCCTACGAGCAGTACTTC
>few|TRBJ1-1|TRBV7-3|TRBD1|14
CASSATQGDTEAFF
TGTGCCAGCAGCGCAACACAGGGGGACACTGAAGCTTTCTTT
>.|TRBJ2-3|TRBV5-6|.|12
CASSFLTDTQYF
TGTGCCAGCAGCTTCCTCACAGATACGCAGTATTTT
>.|TRBJ2-7|TRBV5-1|.|12
CASSPGPDEQYF
TGCGCCAGCAGCCCCGGACCGGACGAGCAGTACTTC
>once|TRBJ1-2|TRBV6-5|TRBD1|15
CASKPQGATNYGYTF
TGTGCCAGCAAACCTCAGGGGGCTACTAACTATGGCTACACCTTC
>.|TRBJ2-5|TRBV15|TRBD2|18
CATSRELVGLAGKETQYF
TGTGCCACCAGCAGAGAACTCGTGGGACTAGCGGGGAAAGAGACCCAGTACTTC
>.|TRBJ2-6|TRBV6-5|.|14
CASRADPGANVLTF
TGTGCCAGCAGAGCCGACCCTGGGGCCAACGTCCTGACTTTC